The sequence of this TCR beta chain was determined in a study of cytomegalovirus exposure and HLA in healthy donors. The PCR employed 60 Vbeta primers together with 13 Jbeta primers. The assay was immunoSEQ multiplex PCR, and TCRdb's table has in-frame clones only and misses some. This repertoire shows more than 150,000 clones, 80% found once; its top ten account for less than 2%. Deletions cut 0 bases from V and 6 bases from J, with 15 bases between. Germline V gene sequence: CDR1 MGHRA, CDR2 YSYEKL. The CDR3 length is 16 residues. V and J are TRBV4-1 and TRBJ2-1, with D uncertain. Sequencing input: PBMCs. The TCR sequence derives from a woman aged 30 to 39 in good health and CMV-seronegative. The CDR3 DNA sequence: TGCGCCAGCAGCCAAGATCTGGCAGGCGTCTTCAATGAGCAGTTCTTC. Its protein product is CASSQDLAGVFNEQFF.